A single sample is the source of the 27 T cell receptor beta chains below, sequenced in a study of cytomegalovirus exposure and HLA in healthy donors. PCR involved 60 Vbeta and 13 Jbeta primers. Sequenced by immunoSEQ multiplex PCR; TCRdb stores in-frame clones only, minus some. The sample has roughly 74,000 clones. The material sequenced was PBMCs. The receptors shown here come from a female donor in good health and CMV-seropositive.

The rearrangement joins TRBV4-1 to TRBJ1-2; D is possibly TRBD1 (5 bases). The CDR3 is 14 amino acids. Germline V gene sequence: CDR1 MGHRA, CDR2 YSYEKL. V lost 1 base and J lost 8, with 14 bases in between. CDR3 coding DNA: TGCGCCAGCAGCCAAGGGAACAGGCCCCAGGGCTACACCTTC. Its translation is CASSQGNRPQGYTF.

This chain links TRBV5-1 with TRBJ1-2; TRBD1 aligns across 9 bases. Germline V lookup: CDR1 SGHRS, CDR2 YFSETQ. This CDR3 spans 14 amino acids. The ends lost 5 bases at V and 4 bases at J; junction bases unmatched: 6. The CDR3 reads CASRPGTGTYGYTF. The CDR3 nucleotides are TGCGCCAGCAGACCCGGGACAGGGACCTATGGCTACACCTTC.

The genes are TRBV30 and TRBJ1-1; maybe TRBD1 (5 bases). V shed 4 bases and J shed 5 bases, with 14 bases lying between them. There are 13 residues in the CDR3. CDR1 is GTSNPN and CDR2 is SVGIG in the germline V gene (reference sequence). The chain's CDR3 is CAWIQEVGTEAFF. The DNA of the CDR3 is TGTGCCTGGATACAGGAAGTTGGAACTGAAGCTTTCTTT.

The chain employs TRBV5-4 and TRBJ1-3; possibly TRBD1 for D (6 bases). This CDR3 spans 14 amino acids. From germline, CDR1 is SGHNT and CDR2 YYREEE (reference sequence). V lost 6 bases and J 2 bases, leaving 12 bases between the germline ends. The CDR3 loop reads CASTRGGPGNTIYF. The CDR3 bases are TGTGCCAGCACCCGGGGGGGGCCTGGAAACACCATATATTTT.

This chain links TRBV30 with TRBJ1-2; TRBD1 matches 8 bases. The CDR3 sequence is 12 residues long. In germline, CDR1 is GTSNPN, CDR2 SVGIG (reference sequence). Trimming cost V 4 bases and J 4 bases; bases outside gene matches: 2. Here the CDR3 reads CAWTGGLYGYTF. Written as DNA, the CDR3 is TGTGCCTGGACAGGGGGCCTCTATGGCTACACCTTC.

This chain's CDR3 is CASSLRGGSGEAFF. The CDR3 nucleotides read TGTGCCAGCAGCTTAAGAGGGGGCAGTGGTGAAGCTTTCTTT. The chain carries TRBV7-3 and TRBJ1-1, with TRBD1 identical over 7 bases. This CDR3 comprises 14 residues. Germline lookup yields CDR1 SGHTA and CDR2 FQGTGA. V lost 1 base and J lost 7; bases outside the gene matches: 6.

The chain couples TRBV5-1 to TRBJ2-5; TRBD1 might be the D (6 bases). The germline V gene encodes CDR1 SGHRS and CDR2 YFSETQ. Trimming removed 4 bases at V and 4 bases at J, with 14 bases between. The CDR3 has 14 amino acids. The CDR3 region is CASSGGQYRETQYF. In DNA, the CDR3 is TGCGCCAGCAGCGGCGGACAGTATCGAGAGACCCAGTACTTC.

The genes are TRBV2 and TRBJ2-2, with 12 bases identical to TRBD2. There are 19 residues in the CDR3. The V gene's germline CDR1 is SNHLY and CDR2 FYNNEI. J lost 7 bases, V lost 2 bases, and 14 bases had no gene match. The CDR3, as DNA: TGTGCCAGCAGTGAAAAGGTGTGGCTAGCGGGAGGGCCGAGCGGGGAGCTGTTTTTT. This encodes CASSEKVWLAGGPSGELFF.

The DNA of the CDR3 is TGCGCCAGCAGCTTGGCAGTAGCGGGGCTGGGCACAGATACGCAGTATTTT. Protein product: CASSLAVAGLGTDTQYF. This sequence joins TRBV5-1 and TRBJ2-3, with 8 bases aligning to TRBD2. Germline V gene lookup returns CDR1 SGHRS and CDR2 YFSETQ. J was trimmed by 1 base and V by 0 bases; bases with no gene match: 7. The CDR3 sequence is 17 residues long.

The CDR3 reads CASSPPSGGPLYGYTF. CDR3 bases: TGCGCCAGCAGCCCCCCCTCCGGGGGACCTCTCTATGGCTACACCTTC. This chain uses TRBV4-1 with TRBJ1-2, with D tentatively TRBD1 (5 bases). The V end was cut by 4 bases, the J end by 4 bases, with 19 bases between. The CDR3 consists of 16 residues. Germline CDR1 is MGHRA and CDR2 is YSYEKL.

This chain links TRBV2 with TRBJ1-2, with 8 positions matching TRBD1. CDR1 is SNHLY, CDR2 FYNNEI, per germline. The CDR3 loop spans 15 amino acids. The V gene end was trimmed by 3 bases and the J gene end by 5 bases; junction bases not matched to a gene: 8. CDR3 in amino acids: CASSDRLGTGYGYTF. In DNA, the CDR3 is TGTGCCAGCAGTGATCGTTTAGGGACAGGTTATGGCTACACCTTC.

The rearrangement links TRBV7-6 to TRBJ2-3, with TRBD2 identical over 13 bases. The V gene's germline CDR1 is SGHVS and CDR2 FNYEAQ. Trimming removed 1 base from V and 5 bases from J; junction bases left unmatched: 6. The CDR3 contains 17 residues. CDR3 nucleotide sequence: TGTGCCAGCAGCTTAGTAAAAGGACTAGCGGGAGAAGATACGCAGTATTTT. This translates into CASSLVKGLAGEDTQYF.

The rearrangement uses TRBV19 and TRBJ2-5, with TRBD2 identical over 9 bases. The J call may be in error: the DNA end matches TRBJ2-7 better. This CDR3 is 19 amino acids long. Germline V gives CDR1 LNHDA, CDR2 SQIVND (reference sequence). The DNA of the CDR3 is TGTGCCAGTACCCCCCTAGCGGGGACAGCCTACTGGAAAGTCAACGAGCAGTACTTC. It codes for CASTPLAGTAYWKVNEQYF.

J is TRBJ2-7 and V is TRBV30; possibly TRBD2 for D (5 bases). CDR3 length: 14 amino acids. V was cut by 7 bases and J by 0 bases, with 16 bases left in between. CDR1 GTSNPN and CDR2 SVGIG come from the germline V gene (reference sequence). The DNA for the CDR3 is TGTGCCTCCCGCCGAGGACTCGCCTCCTACGAGCAGTACTTC. Translation: CASRRGLASYEQYF.

The chain couples TRBV6-1 to TRBJ2-3; D call uncertain. This CDR3 has 15 amino acids. With 2 bases removed from V and 2 bases from J, the gap between germline ends came to 11 bases. Germline CDR1 MNHNS, CDR2 SASEGT. As DNA, the CDR3 is TGTGCCAGCAGTGAATACTACGGAAACACAGATACGCAGTATTTT. Translated, it gives CASSEYYGNTDTQYF.

The chain combines TRBV19 with TRBJ1-1; no clear D. The CDR3 runs 19 residues. Germline values: CDR1 LNHDA, CDR2 SQIVND (reference sequence). Deletions cut 1 base from V and 0 bases from J, with 21 bases between. Here the CDR3 reads CASSIGRVSGGFMNTEAFF. As DNA, the CDR3 is TGTGCCAGTAGTATAGGGAGGGTCTCAGGTGGGTTCATGAACACTGAAGCTTTCTTT.

The gene calls are TRBV7-2 and TRBJ2-3; maybe TRBD2 (5 bases). The V and J ends lost 4 bases and 2 bases respectively, with 13 bases between them. Germline V CDR1 and CDR2: SGHTA, FQGNSA. The CDR3 is 15 amino acids. The CDR3, as DNA: TGTGCCAGCAGCTGGAGCGGAACCCTCACAGATACGCAGTATTTT. Protein product: CASSWSGTLTDTQYF.

The rearrangement links TRBV19 to TRBJ1-2; TRBD1 is a possible D gene (6 bases). The germline V gene encodes CDR1 LNHDA and CDR2 SQIVND (reference sequence). The V gene lost 5 bases and the J gene lost 6 bases, with 13 bases spanning the gap. This CDR3 is 13 amino acids long. The chain's CDR3 is CASSPQGGDGYTF. The CDR3 nucleotides read TGTGCCAGTAGTCCACAGGGAGGGGATGGCTACACCTTC.

The V call is TRBV9, the J call TRBJ2-5; 7 bases match TRBD2. CDR1 SGDLS and CDR2 YYNGEE come from the germline V gene. The CDR3 covers 16 residues. The V gene end was trimmed by 0 bases and the J gene end by 5 bases; junction bases not matched to a gene: 10. CDR3 in amino acids: CASSVGLAAYGETQYF. The CDR3 region has the DNA TGTGCCAGCAGCGTAGGGCTAGCGGCCTACGGGGAGACCCAGTACTTC.

The chain carries TRBV7-9 and TRBJ2-1; D perhaps matches TRBD2 (6 bases). CDR3 size: 13 residues. The germline V and J ends were trimmed by 2 bases and 8 bases, with 10 bases remaining between them. CDR1 and CDR2 from the germline V gene are SEHNR and FQNEAQ (reference sequence). The CDR3 DNA reads as TGTGCCAGCAGCTTAAGGCGGGGTGATGAGCAGTTCTTC. It translates to CASSLRRGDEQFF. Filled out from reference TRBV7-9 and TRBJ2-1, the complete variable domain reads DTGVSQNPRHKITKRGQNVTFRCDPISEHNRLYWYRQTLGQGPEFLTYFQNEAQLEKSRLLSDRFSAERPKGSFSTLEIQRTEQGDSAMYLCASSLRRGDEQFFGPGTRLTVL.

V gene TRBV27 combines with J gene TRBJ1-6, with D unresolved. The CDR3 covers 15 residues. Trimming pared 0 bases from V and 9 bases from J, leaving 12 bases between. From germline, CDR1 is MNHEY and CDR2 SMNVEV (reference sequence). The CDR3 DNA follows: TGTGCCAGCAGTTTATCGGACCCGGGAGGTTCACCCCTCCACTTT. This gives the protein CASSLSDPGGSPLHF.

V gene TRBV27 combines with J gene TRBJ2-7; 10 positions match TRBD1. This CDR3 is 14 amino acids long. Germline V lookup: CDR1 MNHEY, CDR2 SMNVEV (reference sequence). The V segment lost 5 bases and the J segment 2 bases; nucleotides outside the gene matches: 3. The CDR3 spells CASSDRGPTYEQYF. Written as DNA, the CDR3 is TGTGCCAGCAGTGACAGGGGGCCCACCTACGAGCAGTACTTC.

This chain joins TRBV9 and TRBJ2-5, with 7 bases fitting TRBD2. The J call may be incorrect, as the DNA end agrees better with TRBJ2-7. CDR3 length equals 15 residues. Germline CDR1 is SGDLS and CDR2 is YYNGEE. This CDR3 is CASSSGGSGSYEQYF. The CDR3 region has the DNA TGTGCCAGCAGCTCGGGGGGAAGCGGCTCCTACGAGCAGTACTTC.

Of note for this clone: Within the sample, other DNA sequences also encode this same CDR3. The chain is built from TRBV6-6 and TRBJ1-2; 8 positions agree with TRBD1. The germline V gene has CDR1 MNHNY and CDR2 SVGAGI (reference sequence). V lost 5 bases and J lost 3; bases outside the gene matches: 2. This CDR3 is 13 amino acids long. The chain's CDR3 is CASSPTGDYGYTF. Here the CDR3 DNA reads TGTGCCAGCAGTCCGACAGGGGACTATGGCTACACCTTC.

The chain carries TRBV9 and TRBJ2-5; 8 positions agree with TRBD1. Germline V gives CDR1 SGDLS, CDR2 YYNGEE. CDR3 length equals 16 residues. V was pared by 3 bases and J by 4 bases, with 11 bases of the junction left unmatched. Written as DNA, the CDR3 is TGTGCCAGCAGCGCAGAAGGACAGGGCACCCTAGAGACCCAGTACTTC. Encoded protein: CASSAEGQGTLETQYF.

The chain employs TRBV5-8 and TRBJ1-5; D may be TRBD1 (5 bases). V lost 2 bases and J lost 0, with 18 bases in between. The germline V gene encodes CDR1 SGHTS and CDR2 YDEGEE. The CDR3 consists of 18 residues. CDR3 protein: CASSLDDSGVYSNQPQHF. In nucleotides, the CDR3 is TGTGCCAGCAGCTTAGATGATTCGGGGGTCTATAGCAATCAGCCCCAGCATTTT.

This chain connects TRBV30 to TRBJ2-5; TRBD1 matches at 9 bases. CDR1 is GTSNPN, CDR2 SVGIG, per germline (reference sequence). V lost 5 bases and J lost 2; bases outside the gene matches: 3. The CDR3 is 13 amino acids. CDR3 sequence reads: CAWGGQGQETQYF. The CDR3 coding sequence is TGTGCCTGGGGCGGACAGGGGCAAGAGACCCAGTACTTC.